The 19 T cell receptor beta chains below were found in one sample sequenced in a study of blood T cell repertoires in COVID-19. Assay: immunoSEQ multiplex PCR; the TCRdb copy retains only in-frame clones and omits some. The sample lists tens of thousands of clones, around 87% occurring once. The sample comprised peripheral blood. The receptors derive from a human donor with active COVID-19. The donor label of this sample is uncertain.

V and J are TRBV5-1 and TRBJ2-7, with TRBD1 identical over 9 bases. The CDR3 runs 15 residues. The trim removed 4 bases at V and 4 bases at J, leaving 9 bases unmatched. CDR1 is SGHRS, CDR2 YFSETQ, per germline. The CDR3 DNA reads TGCGCCAGCAGCCTATCCGGGACAGGGATGTACGAGCAGTACTTC. Residues: CASSLSGTGMYEQYF.

This chain uses TRBV29-1 with TRBJ2-1; D may be TRBD1 (5 bases). Between the trimmed V and J ends, which lost 6 bases and 3 bases, there was a span of 9 bases. This CDR3 is 12 amino acids long. Germline V CDR1 and CDR2: SQVTM, ANQGSEA. The DNA for the CDR3 is TGCAGCGTGGAACAGGACTACAATGAGCAGTTCTTC. Protein: CSVEQDYNEQFF.

The chain's CDR3 is CASSGRDYTPGELFF. The CDR3 coding sequence is TGTGCCAGCAGCGGCCGGGACTACACCCCCGGGGAGCTGTTTTTT. The rearrangement uses TRBV9 and TRBJ2-2; 7 bases line up with TRBD2. Germline lookup yields CDR1 SGDLS and CDR2 YYNGEE. The CDR3 sequence is 15 residues long. V shed 3 bases, J shed 6 bases, and the junction held 8 bases outside the gene matches. The whole variable domain, remainder taken from reference TRBV9 and TRBJ2-2, is DSGVTQTPKHLITATGQRVTLRCSPRSGDLSVYWYQQSLDQGLQFLIQYYNGEERAKGNILERFSAQQFPDLHSELNLSSLELGDSALYFCASSGRDYTPGELFFGEGSRLTVL.

J is TRBJ2-5 and V is TRBV3-1 (or the pseudogene TRBV3-2), with TRBD2 as a possible D gene (6 bases). The CDR3 runs 14 residues. In germline, CDR1 is LGHDT, CDR2 YNNKEL (reference sequence). Trimming shortened V by 1 base and J by 10 bases, and 16 bases separated the two germline ends. The CDR3 coding sequence is TGTGCCAGCAGCCAAGCCGGGACTTTGGAAATCCAGTACTTC. This translates into CASSQAGTLEIQYF.

In its sample, this clone was seen a few times. This chain uses TRBV5-6 with TRBJ1-2; 12 bases match TRBD1. V lost 4 bases and J lost 8; bases outside the gene matches: 9. CDR1 is SGHDT and CDR2 is YYEEEE in the germline V gene. CDR3 length equals 15 residues. The CDR3 sequence: CASSIRDRGRKGYTF. CDR3 nucleotides: TGTGCCAGCAGCATCCGGGACAGGGGGCGAAAGGGCTACACCTTC.

The chain carries TRBV5-4 and TRBJ1-1, with D possibly being TRBD1 (6 bases). Trimming removed 8 bases at V and 7 bases at J, with 15 bases between. Germline CDR1 is SGHNT and CDR2 is YYREEE (reference sequence). The CDR3 has 12 amino acids. The DNA for the CDR3 is TGTGCCAGGGGGGCAGCCTTCCTTGAAGCTTTCTTT. It translates to CARGAAFLEAFF.

The gene calls are TRBV18 and TRBJ1-1; D uncertain. V shed 2 bases and J shed 10 bases, with 11 bases lying between them. Germline V gives CDR1 KGHSH, CDR2 LQKENI. The CDR3 has 12 residues. The CDR3 loop is CASSPTGRRAFF. The CDR3, as DNA: TGTGCCAGCTCACCAACGGGGAGGCGAGCTTTCTTT.

The J gene is TRBJ2-7, the V gene TRBV7-2; TRBD2 matches at 11 bases. J gave up 6 bases and V 4 bases, and 8 bases lay outside the gene matches. This CDR3 is built from 15 residues. Germline V gene data show CDR1 as SGHTA and CDR2 as FQGNSA. CDR3 sequence reads: CASSSTGLAEPEQYF. CDR3 coding DNA: TGTGCCAGCAGCTCGACGGGACTAGCGGAGCCCGAGCAGTACTTC.

The gene calls are TRBV5-1 and TRBJ2-7; TRBD2 agrees at 10 bases. V gave up 3 bases and J gave up 2 bases; unmatched junction bases: 8. This CDR3 is 16 amino acids long. Germline lookup yields CDR1 SGHRS and CDR2 YFSETQ. CDR3 in DNA: TGCGCCAGCAGCTCGATGGGGCTAGCGGGAGCCTACGAGCAGTACTTC. Encoded protein: CASSSMGLAGAYEQYF. Full variable domain (missing parts from reference TRBV5-1 and TRBJ2-7): KAGVTQTPRYLIKTRGQQVTLSCSPISGHRSVSWYQQTPGQGLQFLFEYFSETQRNKGNFPGRFSGRQFSNSRSEMNVSTLELGDSALYLCASSSMGLAGAYEQYFGPGTRLTVT.

The chain has TRBV13 and TRBJ1-6; D remains ambiguous. The germline gives CDR1 PRHDT, CDR2 FYEKMQ (reference sequence). The CDR3 totals 15 residues. Deletions cut 1 base from V and 10 bases from J, with 14 bases between. CDR3 DNA sequence: TGTGCCAGCAGCTTAGATAGGGCAGCGGGCTCACCCCTCCACTTT. This gives the protein CASSLDRAAGSPLHF.

The chain has TRBV2 and TRBJ2-1; the D gene is possibly TRBD1 (6 bases). The CDR3 totals 15 residues. Per germline, CDR1 SNHLY and CDR2 FYNNEI. The V end lost 7 bases, the J end lost 4 bases, and 17 bases lay between the germline ends. Here the CDR3 reads CASTQEGVMYNEQFF. The CDR3 DNA sequence: TGTGCCAGCACCCAAGAGGGGGTGATGTACAATGAGCAGTTCTTC.

This clone showed up just a few times. The sample has other DNA sequences that encode this CDR3 too. This chain joins TRBV19 and TRBJ1-1; TRBD1 is a possible D gene (5 bases). Germline V gene lookup returns CDR1 LNHDA and CDR2 SQIVND (reference sequence). The CDR3 contains 13 residues. With 6 bases removed from V and 0 bases from J, the gap between germline ends came to 8 bases. The CDR3 DNA is TGTGCCAGTAGCTCAGGGCTGAACACTGAAGCTTTCTTT. It codes for CASSSGLNTEAFF.

The CDR3 loop is CASSQVGEGNYGYTF. CDR3 DNA: TGTGCCAGCAGCCAAGTGGGGGAGGGCAACTATGGCTACACCTTC. The chain joins TRBV14 to TRBJ1-2, with D possibly being TRBD1 (5 bases). CDR1 and CDR2 from the germline V gene are SGHDN and FVKESK. This CDR3 contains 15 residues. Trimming shortened V by 1 base and J by 2 bases, and 11 bases separated the two germline ends. Full variable domain (outside the CDR3, taken from reference TRBV14 and TRBJ1-2): EAGVTQFPSHSVIEKGQTVTLRCDPISGHDNLYWYRRVMGKEIKFLLHFVKESKQDESGMPNNRFLAERTGGTYSTLKVQPAELEDSGVYFCASSQVGEGNYGYTFGSGTRLTVV.

This clone was seen just once. The chain uses TRBV11-3 and TRBJ1-6, with unresolved D. The CDR3 spans 16 residues. The V end lost 2 bases, the J end lost 6 bases, and 14 bases lay between the germline ends. CDR1 SGHNT and CDR2 YENEEA come from the germline V gene. CDR3 sequence: CASSLQVVSGNSPLHF. Here the CDR3 DNA reads TGTGCCAGCAGCTTACAGGTCGTTAGCGGTAATTCACCCCTCCACTTT.

This chain connects TRBV12-3 or TRBV12-4 to TRBJ2-1, with a weak D call TRBD2 (5 bases). The germline V and J ends were trimmed by 5 bases and 12 bases, with 17 bases remaining between them. The CDR3 contains 13 residues. The CDR3 sequence: CASSPPSGFGQFF. As DNA, the CDR3 is TGTGCCAGCAGTCCCCCCAGCGGTTTCGGGCAGTTCTTC.

The rearrangement links TRBV13 to TRBJ1-5; no definite D call. V was pared by 5 bases and J by 2 bases, with 10 bases between. The CDR3 is 14 residues long. CDR1 is PRHDT, CDR2 FYEKMQ, per germline (reference sequence). CDR3 nucleotide sequence: TGTGCCAGCAGCGCGGGCCTCGGCAATCAGCCCCAGCATTTT. It yields the protein CASSAGLGNQPQHF.

The chain links TRBV12-5 to TRBJ2-1; 11 bases are a match to TRBD2. Germline values: CDR1 LGHNT, CDR2 FRNRAP. V dropped 6 bases and J dropped 8; count of bases not matched to a gene: 12. There are 16 residues in the CDR3. The CDR3 loop reads CASGLLTSGRGDEQFF. DNA for the CDR3: TGTGCTAGTGGCCTTCTTACTAGCGGGAGAGGCGATGAGCAGTTCTTC.

The genes are TRBV18 and TRBJ1-3; D is uncertain. From germline, CDR1 is KGHSH and CDR2 LQKENI. The V end was cut by 3 bases, the J end by 0 bases, with 12 bases between. The CDR3 is 16 residues long. The CDR3 is CASSPGQRTSGNTIYF. In DNA form, the CDR3 reads TGTGCCAGCTCACCGGGCCAGCGGACCTCTGGAAACACCATATATTTT.

The V and J genes are TRBV7-9 and TRBJ1-6, with a possible D match to TRBD1 (6 bases). Between the trimmed V and J ends, which lost 1 base and 6 bases, there was a span of 7 bases. The V gene's germline CDR1 is SEHNR and CDR2 FQNEAQ (reference sequence). The CDR3 covers 14 residues. The CDR3 reads CASSLVDSNSPLHF. CDR3 sequence (DNA): TGTGCCAGCAGCTTAGTGGACAGTAATTCACCCCTCCACTTT. Looking up the rest from reference TRBV7-9 and TRBJ1-6 gives the full variable domain: DTGVSQNPRHKITKRGQNVTFRCDPISEHNRLYWYRQTLGQGPEFLTYFQNEAQLEKSRLLSDRFSAERPKGSFSTLEIQRTEQGDSAMYLCASSLVDSNSPLHFGNGTRLTVT.